The 10 T cell receptor beta chains below were found in one sample sequenced in a study of T cells in Graves' hyperthyroidism and ophthalmopathy. Amplification targeted TCR beta CDR3 regions from RNA transcripts. First-round RT-PCR of the TCR CDR3 relied on the HTBI primer set. TCRdb re-analysed the multiplex PCR reads in MiXCR, keeping a single row per CDR3 protein. The table lists hundreds of thousands of distinct CDR3 sequences, about 45% of them singletons. Sequencing input: peripheral blood or thyroid tissue (not recorded which). The receptors stem from an adult man with Graves' disease, either hyperthyroidism or ophthalmopathy (not recorded which).

This clonotype was observed once. A read error may explain this, as a much larger clone is one base away. The CDR3 sequence is CASSSGTVMNAEAFF. CDR3 DNA: TGTGCCAGCAGCTCGGGGACGGTCATGAACGCTGAAGCTTTCTTT. The rearrangement joins TRBV7-9 to TRBJ1-1, with a tentative D call TRBD1 (5 bases). Germline CDR1 is SEHNR and CDR2 is FQNEAQ (reference sequence). The CDR3 contains 15 residues.

The chain couples TRBV25-1 to TRBJ2-7; D not resolved. This CDR3 is built from 12 residues. The germline V gene encodes CDR1 MGHDK and CDR2 SYGVNS. The CDR3 here is CARVPVSYEQYF. The CDR3 region has the DNA TGTGCTAGAGTTCCAGTGTCCTACGAGCAGTACTTC.

The chain couples TRBV5-1 to TRBJ1-1, with D unclear. Germline assignment: CDR1 SGHRS and CDR2 YFSETQ. V was cut by 0 bases and J by 1 base, with 7 bases left in between. The length of the CDR3 is 14 residues. CDR3 loop: CASSLAAQNTEAFF. CDR3 sequence (DNA): TGCGCCAGCAGCTTGGCAGCGCAGAACACTGAAGCTTTCTTT.

Of note for this clonotype: Germline is not matched at one junction end, which may reflect a read error. The chain combines TRBV19 with TRBJ1-1; TRBD1 matches 8 bases. CDR1 is LNHDA, CDR2 SQIVND, per germline (reference sequence). This CDR3 contains 15 residues. The CDR3, as DNA: TGTGCCTGTAGTGTACCAGGGGGCGAAAACACTGAAGCTTTCTTT. Protein product: CACSVPGGENTEAFF. Variable domain in full (rest from reference TRBV19 and TRBJ1-1): DGGITQSPKYLFRKEGQNVTLSCEQNLNHDAMYWYRQDPGQGLRLIYYSQIVNDFQKGDIAEGYSVSREKKESFPLTVTSAQKNPTAFYLCACSVPGGENTEAFFGQGTRLTVV.

The chain couples TRBV7-8 to TRBJ2-5, with 10 nucleotides matching TRBD1. CDR3 size: 15 residues. The J segment lost 5 bases and the V segment lost 2 bases, leaving 5 bases of the junction unmatched. Germline values: CDR1 SGHVS, CDR2 FQNEAQ. CDR3 protein: CASSLYGQGVETQYF. The DNA for the CDR3 is TGTGCCAGCAGCTTATATGGACAGGGGGTCGAGACCCAGTACTTC.

This chain connects TRBV7-9 to TRBJ2-7; D is uncertain. This CDR3 is built from 11 residues. Germline lookup yields CDR1 SEHNR and CDR2 FQNEAQ (reference sequence). Trimming stripped 0 bases from V and 10 bases from J, with 7 bases between. The CDR3 loop is CASSLAGSQYF. CDR3 bases: TGTGCCAGCAGCTTAGCTGGATCTCAGTACTTC.

Notes on this clonotype: With a much larger clone just one base away, this may be a read error. The chain carries TRBV20-1 and TRBJ2-7; TRBD1 is a possible D gene (6 bases). Trimming shortened V by 3 bases and J by 7 bases, and 16 bases separated the two germline ends. Germline V gene sequence: CDR1 DFQATT, CDR2 SNEGSKA (reference sequence). This CDR3 is 13 amino acids long. The CDR3 nucleotides read TGCAGTGCTAGCTGGACAGATGCTTATGAGCAGTACTTC. Residues: CSASWTDAYEQYF.

The chain carries TRBV20-1 and TRBJ1-6; possible D gene TRBD1, 6 bases. Trimming shortened V by 0 bases and J by 8 bases, and 23 bases separated the two germline ends. The CDR3 spans 18 residues. Per germline, CDR1 DFQATT and CDR2 SNEGSKA (reference sequence). The CDR3 spells CSARDRGLIQGGYSPLHF. CDR3 nucleotides: TGCAGTGCTAGAGATCGGGGCCTAATACAGGGCGGGTATTCACCCCTCCACTTT.

This clonotype came up many times. The V and J genes are TRBV15 and TRBJ1-5, with D possibly matching TRBD1 (5 bases). The CDR3 has 13 amino acids. V lost 8 bases to trimming and J lost 4 bases, with 12 bases between them. CDR1 is LNHNV and CDR2 is YYDKDF in the germline V gene (reference sequence). The CDR3 reads CATGDEWNQPQHF. CDR3 nucleotide sequence: TGTGCCACCGGGGACGAGTGGAATCAGCCCCAGCATTTT. Drawing the rest from reference TRBV15 and TRBJ1-5, the complete variable domain is DAMVIQNPRYQVTQFGKPVTLSCSQTLNHNVMYWYQQKSSQAPKLLFHYYDKDFNNEADTPDNFQSRRPNTSFCFLDIRSPGLGDTAMYLCATGDEWNQPQHFGDGTRLSIL.

This clonotype was detected many times. This chain connects TRBV15 to TRBJ1-6, with D unclear. V lost 1 base and J lost 6, with 4 bases in between. In germline, CDR1 is LNHNV, CDR2 YYDKDF (reference sequence). The CDR3 covers 13 residues. The CDR3 sequence: CATSRGGNSPLHF. DNA of the CDR3: TGTGCCACCAGCAGAGGGGGTAATTCACCCCTCCACTTT.